This TCR beta chain is drawn from a study of blood T cell repertoires in COVID-19 (dated by TCRdb to about 2020). For the study in its entirety: Samples from collaborators originated in the United States, Italy and Spain and spanned both the acute and convalescent phases of COVID-19. The prospective study material was composed of cDNA or gDNA derived from T cells, B-cell-depleted T cells, or PBMCs. Deeply sampled blood TCRbeta repertoires from subjects exposed to, actively infected with, or recovered from COVID-19 were included in the dataset. The repertoires were released in a freely available public database intended as a resource for research on the immune response to SARS-CoV-2. Samples came from the ongoing ImmuneRACE study (first 160 participants) plus 1,254 subjects from 6 global collaborators. Nearly every sample came with metadata listing a de-identified subject ID, COVID-19 status, age in years and sex. Where available, HLA class I and class II types were taken from metadata supplied by the sample provider and were not determined by assay-based typing. General findings and caveats noted by the study authors: The quantity of clinical and demographic metadata differed by source and by participant and was supplied without curation.

The CDR3 goes from the cysteine to the phenylalanine over 15 residues. The CDR3 DNA has 45 bases and is translated from base 1. CDR1 and CDR2 (SGHRS, YFSETQ) derive from the germline V gene. The V and J ends are trimmed by 2 bases and 6 bases, leaving 17 bases between them. The immunoSEQ Assay, a bias-controlled multiplex PCR, was used to amplify TCRbeta CDR3 regions from genomic DNA. The paper's processing steps were these. The number of nucleated cells in each sample was estimated from the amplification of reference gene primers within the assay. To quantify the absolute abundance of each unique TCRbeta CDR3 rearrangement, sequence reads were collapsed and filtered. For each sample, productive Simpson clonality was calculated as the square root of Simpson's diversity index across productive rearrangements. TCRdb took this table from immuneACCESS and kept in-frame rearrangements with V and J called. Such tables lack part of the clones; where checked against another copy, unresolved V genes explain under half of the gap, and the rest is unexplained. The V and J calls and the clone size are those of that table, but D and trimming were determined from the DNA. This sample lists 150,000 to 200,000 clones; more than 70% were detected once. The top ten clones comprise less than 6% of the sample.

In regard to this clone: The antigen it binds to is not known. No much larger clonotype is one base removed from it; base qualities were not supplied.

Participants in the prospective study were enrolled through a virtual design, were aged about 18 to 100 years, and lived in 20 to 30 United States geographic areas. In the prospective study, participants were assigned to cohorts based on the clinical history participants reported in a screening survey and a study questionnaire. ImmuneRACE Cohort 3 recovered participants were defined by two consecutive negative NP/OP PCR tests, healthcare professional clearance, or symptom resolution. Mobile phlebotomists in the prospective study collected whole blood, serum and a nasopharyngeal or oropharyngeal swab from every participant. Over an approximately 2-month period, participants in the prospective study had the option of providing additional blood draws and questionnaires. Blood samples from the prospective study were shipped frozen or at room temperature prior to DNA extraction.

The TCR originated in a man between 40 and 49 years old who had recovered from COVID-19. The rearrangement combines TRBV5-1 with TRBJ1-2, with no D gene named confidently. Sequences were obtained from PBMCs or T cells enriched from blood (not recorded which). The CDR3 sequence is CASSFDSWREDGYTF. The DNA sequence reads TGCGCCAGCAGCTTCGATAGCTGGCGTGAGGATGGCTACACCTTC.